This is a list of T cell receptor beta chains from one sample in a study of early T cells in non-severe SARS-CoV-2 infection. TCRdb re-derived calls from the 5' RACE reads in MiXCR, one entry per CDR3 protein. The sample holds more than 50,000 distinct CDR3 sequences, about 12% seen once. The specimen was whole blood, collected at baseline. Receptor source: an adult who was a healthcare worker with PCR-confirmed SARS-CoV-2 infection or an uninfected control (not recorded which). Each CDR3 is given without its conserved first and last residue.

TRBV7-9	ASSSPDADIQY
TRBV29-1	SALKRGGHNEQF
TRBV20-1	SARLAGAADTQY
TRBV29-1	SASRDKNYEQY
TRBV18	ASSPPGPGTSYNEQF
TRBV28	ASTPRDSHNSPLH
TRBV5-6	ASSIGSQEETQY
TRBV29-1	SVAISGGPDEQY
TRBV11-2	ASSSWGDTDTQY
TRBV6-2/TRBV6-3	ASSYTGTGVIRYYEQY
TRBV10-3	ATESDPDKDTQY
TRBV5-1	ASSSLGGINTEAF
TRBV30	AWSARQGARGTDTQY
TRBV7-2	ASSLWREQF
TRBV20-1	SANTPGQHTEAF
TRBV3-1	ASSQEGVQPQH
TRBV5-5	ASSPEWSSSYEQY
TRBV6-4	ASSEGSDSYNEQF
TRBV6-5	ASSPDSNTEAF
TRBV7-9	ASSPHTGGANTEAF
TRBV5-1	ASSLEGRGTEAF
TRBV7-7	ASSLRAEGAATGELF
TRBV29-1	SVAAGTGDVEQY
TRBV28	ASSFFPGQGYNEQF
TRBV10-1	ASRQGVSGELF
TRBV28	AGRDRGADTQY
TRBV24-1	ATSDSRGVADTQY
TRBV5-1	ASNPDRPTDTQY
TRBV2	ASSARTGGTDTQY
TRBV27	ASRLTGPHGYT
TRBV29-1	SVEAEGAIYEQY
TRBV14	ASSAQTSGGANEQF
TRBV7-2	ASSLTGTENSPLH
TRBV13	ASSGIGQGRFGTDTQY
TRBV19	ASSAGLAGWGVHNEQF
TRBV29-1	SVWSGRDGTEAF
TRBV28	ASSLLSPDSYEQY
TRBV11-2	ASSSRDPRSYGYT
TRBV7-2	ASSLAGSTPREQY
TRBV6-5	ASSYGLGNEQF
TRBV4-3	ASSPSGHRTDTQY
TRBV20-1	SAPRLTGVYYEQY
TRBV4-2	ASSQDGSGGGVYNEQF
TRBV27	ASSKIRASYEQY
TRBV4-3	ASSQVFSGGSTDTQY
TRBV6-5	ASRLDRIGVLT
TRBV6-6	ASSYPGTGVSGYT
TRBV20-1	SARVAGEVSPLH
TRBV2	ASSATSPEREQY
TRBV12-3/TRBV12-4	ASSSEAREAF
TRBV19	ASSLGLPGELF
TRBV24-1	ATSETGTGKNEQF